The 10 T cell receptor beta chains in this list originate from one sample, sequenced in a study of blood T cell repertoires in COVID-19. Only in-frame clones appear in the TCRdb table, and some are missing; sequencing was by immunoSEQ multiplex PCR. The repertoire includes under 450,000 clones, about 91% of them detected once, and over 9.5% sits in the top ten. The sample consisted of peripheral blood. Receptors originate from a woman aged 50 to 60 with COVID-19, enrolled during active disease.

The chain uses TRBV30 and TRBJ2-2; 7 nucleotides align to TRBD1. CDR1 and CDR2 (germline): GTSNPN, SVGIG (reference sequence). The CDR3 runs to 14 residues. After removal of 0 bases from V and 7 bases from J, the junction contained 5 bases not matched to a gene. CDR3: CAWSVQGSSGELFF. CDR3 in DNA: TGTGCCTGGAGTGTACAGGGGTCTAGCGGGGAGCTGTTTTTT.

This clone was picked up one time. This chain connects TRBV7-2 to TRBJ1-3; possible D gene TRBD1, 5 bases. CDR3 length: 14 amino acids. Deletions cut 5 bases from V and 2 bases from J, with 10 bases between. Germline assignment: CDR1 SGHTA and CDR2 FQGNSA. CDR3 nucleotides: TGTGCCAGCAGCCGTGTGGGGCCTGGAAACACCATATATTTT. Translation gives CASSRVGPGNTIYF. Looking up the rest from reference TRBV7-2 and TRBJ1-3 gives the full variable domain: GAGVSQSPSNKVTEKGKDVELRCDPISGHTALYWYRQSLGQGLEFLIYFQGNSAPDKSGLPSDRFSAERTGGSVSTLTIQRTQQEDSAVYLCASSRVGPGNTIYFGEGSWLTVV.

The gene calls are TRBV18 and TRBJ2-1; D uncertain. Germline V CDR1 and CDR2: KGHSH, LQKENI. CDR3 length: 14 residues. V lost 0 bases and J lost 7, with 10 bases in between. The CDR3 here is CASSPPRPTNEQFF. CDR3 in DNA: TGTGCCAGCTCACCACCGAGGCCGACTAATGAGCAGTTCTTC.

CDR3 bases: TGTGCCAGCAGCGTAGGACATCTCTATGGCTACACCTTC. As protein: CASSVGHLYGYTF. The chain recombines TRBV9 with TRBJ1-2; D call uncertain. CDR3 length equals 13 residues. Germline loops: CDR1 SGDLS, CDR2 YYNGEE. Between the trimmed V and J ends, which lost 0 bases and 4 bases, there was a span of 7 bases.

The rearrangement links TRBV2 to TRBJ1-1; D uncertain. The germline V gene has CDR1 SNHLY and CDR2 FYNNEI. This CDR3 is built from 15 residues. Trimming pared 3 bases from V and 7 bases from J, leaving 18 bases between. In nucleotides, the CDR3 is TGTGCCAGCAGTGACGCGGGCTCGGGTGTGGGTGAAGCTTTCTTT. This gives the protein CASSDAGSGVGEAFF. The complete variable domain, with remaining parts taken from reference TRBV2 and TRBJ1-1, reads EPEVTQTPSHQVTQMGQEVILRCVPISNHLYFYWYRQILGQKVEFLVSFYNNEISEKSEIFDDQFSVERPDGSNFTLKIRSTKLEDSAMYFCASSDAGSGVGEAFFGQGTRLTVV.

The chain couples TRBV30 to TRBJ2-1, with TRBD1 identical over 7 bases. Germline values: CDR1 GTSNPN, CDR2 SVGIG (reference sequence). The trim removed 0 bases at V and 2 bases at J, leaving 1 base unmatched. CDR3 size: 14 residues. The CDR3 DNA follows: TGTGCCTGGAGTGTCACAGGGGCCTACAATGAGCAGTTCTTC. Translated: CAWSVTGAYNEQFF.

The V and J genes are TRBV5-4 and TRBJ1-1; no clear D gene. This CDR3 region has 14 residues. V was trimmed by 1 base and J by 2 bases, leaving 9 bases between them. CDR1 is SGHNT, CDR2 YYREEE, per germline (reference sequence). For the CDR3, the DNA is TGTGCCAGCAGCTTGAGGCAGGTTAACACTGAAGCTTTCTTT. It yields the protein CASSLRQVNTEAFF.

CDR3 nucleotide sequence: TGTGCCAGCAGTGAAGGTGGGATAGCGGGGGGTCGAGATACGCAGTATTTT. Translating gives CASSEGGIAGGRDTQYF. This chain connects TRBV2 to TRBJ2-3, with 10 bases identical to TRBD2. V was pared by 1 base and J by 5 bases, with 9 bases of the junction left unmatched. Germline lookup yields CDR1 SNHLY and CDR2 FYNNEI. The CDR3 is 17 residues long.

The J gene is TRBJ2-3, the V gene TRBV30; 7 bases fit TRBD1. The J segment lost 3 bases and the V segment lost 4 bases, leaving 7 bases of the junction unmatched. CDR3 length: 14 amino acids. Germline loops: CDR1 GTSNPN, CDR2 SVGIG (reference sequence). CDR3 sequence (DNA): TGTGCCTGGAACCGACAGGGCTGGACAGATACGCAGTATTTT. Translating gives CAWNRQGWTDTQYF.

The genes are TRBV5-1 and TRBJ1-6; weak D call: TRBD1 (5 bases). The V end lost 3 bases, the J end lost 4 bases, and 14 bases lay between the germline ends. CDR1 and CDR2 from the germline V gene are SGHRS and YFSETQ. The CDR3 has 16 residues. The CDR3: CASSSTAREYNSPLHF. DNA for the CDR3: TGCGCCAGCAGCTCGACAGCTCGAGAGTATAATTCACCCCTCCACTTT.